The 15 T cell receptor beta chains listed next were all sequenced from one sample in a study of Ad26.COV2.S vaccination and SARS-CoV-2 variants listed by TCRdb under 2021. Read against the paper, the sample's treatment or condition label means: approximately 18 received Ad26.COV2.S at low or high dose, single or two shots; a few received placebo; per-sample allocation not given. For vaccine and placebo recipients, repertoires were sequenced using samples collected on day 63 after the first injection. Libraries came from the immunoSEQ multiplex PCR assay. The table comes from immuneACCESS by way of TCRdb, which keeps in-frame sequences with V and J called. Part of the clones is missing from these tables; in studies checked, under half for an unresolved V gene and the rest for unknown reasons. This sample is represented by about 320,000 clones; roughly 80% of them were singletons. The ten largest clones add up to 2.1% of the sample.

This material consisted of peripheral blood, taken in a trial of Ad26.COV2.S vaccine versus placebo. Every receptor here comes from a person between 18 and 60 years old who received the Ad26.COV2.S COVID-19 vaccine or a placebo.

This chain joins TRBV5-1 and TRBJ1-1; maybe TRBD1 (5 bases). Germline CDR1 and CDR2: SGHRS and YFSETQ. The CDR3 covers 16 residues. The germline V and J ends were trimmed by 1 base and 1 base, with 14 bases remaining between them. This chain's CDR3 is CASSLKGVQGNTEAFF. CDR3 coding DNA: TGCGCCAGCAGCTTGAAAGGGGTCCAAGGGAACACTGAAGCTTTCTTT.

This rearrangement joins TRBV6-6 to TRBJ1-4; TRBD1 is a possible D gene (6 bases). The CDR3 runs 12 residues. From germline, CDR1 is MNHNY and CDR2 SVGAGI (reference sequence). V was clipped by 7 bases and J by 5 bases, with 8 bases between them. The CDR3 sequence: CASTQGNEKLFF. CDR3 in DNA: TGTGCCAGCACCCAGGGGAATGAAAAACTGTTTTTT.

The J gene is TRBJ2-3, the V gene TRBV3-1 (or the pseudogene TRBV3-2); maybe TRBD2 (6 bases). There are 15 residues in the CDR3. The V gene's germline CDR1 is LGHDT and CDR2 YNNKEL (reference sequence). The V and J ends lost 0 bases and 6 bases respectively, with 13 bases between them. The CDR3 region is CASSQDLGRGDTQYF. The CDR3 DNA sequence: TGTGCCAGCAGCCAAGACCTTGGTCGGGGGGATACGCAGTATTTT.

This chain connects TRBV21-1 to TRBJ2-6; TRBD1, the table's D call, was not compared with the DNA. TRBV21-1 is shown as a pseudogene. The CDR3 totals 19 residues. The CDR3 nucleotides are TGTGCCAGCAGCAAGCCCCTGACACTCATCACCTCTGGGGCCAACGTCCTGACTTTC. Its translation is CASSKPLTLITSGANVLTF.

This chain links TRBV4-2 with TRBJ2-1; 10 positions agree with TRBD1. The junction had 7 bases not matched to a gene; V was cut back by 4 bases and J by 7 bases. Germline lookup yields CDR1 LGHNA and CDR2 YNFKEQ. The length of the CDR3 is 15 residues. CDR3 nucleotide sequence: TGTGCCAGCAGCCCCCGGACAGGGGGGAGTAATGAGCAGTTCTTC. This sequence encodes CASSPRTGGSNEQFF.

The chain links TRBV2 to TRBJ1-4, with D possibly being TRBD1 (5 bases). This CDR3 comprises 12 residues. Trimming took off 7 bases at V and 13 bases at J, with 16 bases between the two ends. Germline V gene data show CDR1 as SNHLY and CDR2 as FYNNEI. In DNA, the CDR3 is TGTGCCAGCACCTTAATGGACACGACACTGTTTTTT. It yields the protein CASTLMDTTLFF.

This clone was seen a single time. The chain combines TRBV11-3 with TRBJ2-2; D unclear. CDR3 length equals 15 residues. The germline CDR1 and CDR2 sequences are SGHNT and YENEEA. V gave up 7 bases and J gave up 1 base, with 13 bases separating them. The CDR3 nucleotides are TGTGCCAGCACAGGTGCCTCGAAGAACACCGGGGAGCTGTTTTTT. Amino acid sequence: CASTGASKNTGELFF.

This rearrangement joins TRBV18 to TRBJ1-4; 9 bases agree with TRBD1. Germline lookup yields CDR1 KGHSH and CDR2 LQKENI. V dropped 2 bases and J dropped 6; count of bases not matched to a gene: 10. This CDR3 is 17 amino acids long. The CDR3, as DNA: TGTGCCAGCTCACCATACCACATTACAGGGGGCGATGAAAAACTGTTTTTT. Its translation is CASSPYHITGGDEKLFF.

Only a few counts were recorded for this clone. Other DNA variants within this sample encode the same CDR3. The V gene is TRBV7-9, the J gene TRBJ2-7; the match to TRBD1 covers 9 bases. J gave up 0 bases and V 5 bases, and 2 bases lay outside the gene matches. Germline lookup yields CDR1 SEHNR and CDR2 FQNEAQ (reference sequence). The CDR3 runs 14 residues. CDR3 loop: CASSRQGDSYEQYF. CDR3 DNA: TGTGCCAGCAGCCGACAGGGGGACTCCTACGAGCAGTACTTC.

The chain has TRBV5-1 and TRBJ2-3; TRBD2 aligns across 7 bases. Losses at the gene ends were 4 bases for V and 6 bases for J; bases not matched to a gene: 2. The CDR3 covers 12 residues. Germline lookup yields CDR1 SGHRS and CDR2 YFSETQ. The CDR3 DNA reads as TGCGCCAGCAGCCGGGAGGTGGATACGCAGTATTTT. Protein product: CASSREVDTQYF.

The CDR3 loop is CASSLPGQGETQYF. In nucleotides, the CDR3 is TGTGCCAGCAGCTTACCGGGACAGGGAGAGACCCAGTACTTC. The chain recombines TRBV7-3 with TRBJ2-5, with 9 bases identical to TRBD1. Germline-derived CDR1 and CDR2 are SGHTA and FQGTGA. The CDR3 loop spans 14 amino acids. Trimming at V came to 2 bases and at J to 4 bases, leaving 2 bases not matched to a gene.

The chain uses TRBV3-1 (or the pseudogene TRBV3-2) and TRBJ2-1; no clear D gene. Germline CDR1 is LGHDT and CDR2 is YNNKEL (reference sequence). V lost 2 bases, J lost 0 bases, and 8 bases lay in between. The CDR3 spans 15 residues. In DNA, the CDR3 is TGTGCCAGCAGCCAACAAGCAGTCTCCTACAATGAGCAGTTCTTC. The encoded protein is CASSQQAVSYNEQFF.

The V and J genes are TRBV5-1 and TRBJ2-5; TRBD2 agrees at 7 bases. This CDR3 region has 15 residues. Germline values: CDR1 SGHRS, CDR2 YFSETQ. V shed 4 bases and J 4 bases; nucleotides not matched to a gene: 10. The CDR3 sequence is CASSLGLGGAETQYF. The CDR3 nucleotides read TGCGCCAGCAGCCTCGGACTAGGAGGCGCAGAGACCCAGTACTTC.

The chain uses TRBV18 and TRBJ2-5; TRBD2 aligns across 8 bases. J was trimmed by 5 bases and V by 3 bases; bases with no gene match: 8. Germline V CDR1 and CDR2: KGHSH, LQKENI. The CDR3 consists of 15 residues. In nucleotides, the CDR3 is TGTGCCAGCTCACCTCCGGGGGGGCAGCGGGAGACCCAGTACTTC. Translated: CASSPPGGQRETQYF.

In this sample, this clone turned up once. This sequence joins TRBV18 and TRBJ1-2, with a tentative D call TRBD1 (5 bases). V lost 3 bases, J lost 5 bases, and 13 bases lay in between. Germline V gene lookup returns CDR1 KGHSH and CDR2 LQKENI. There are 14 residues in the CDR3. CDR3 sequence (DNA): TGTGCCAGCTCACCCCCATCGACAGCTTATGGCTACACCTTC. It encodes CASSPPSTAYGYTF.